The present TCR beta chain was sequenced within a study of T cell changes during pregnancy in multiple sclerosis. TCRdb's table, derived via immunoSEQ multiplex PCR, lists solely in-frame clones and lacks some. The sample has about 36,000 clones, roughly 89% seen once. This CDR3 comprises 13 residues. Trimming cost V 5 bases and J 6 bases, with 10 bases left between them. Germline V gene sequence: CDR1 SGHTA, CDR2 FQGTGA. The clonotype was recovered from a female donor in good health, enrolled as a control in a pregnancy study. The material was CD4+ T cells from peripheral blood mononuclear cells, obtained in the second trimester of pregnancy. J is TRBJ2-2 and V is TRBV7-3, with D perhaps matching TRBD1 (5 bases). Written as DNA, the CDR3 is TGTGCCAGCAGCCAGGGTGTGGCCGGGGAGCTGTTTTTT. As protein: CASSQGVAGELFF.